These 4 T cell receptor beta chains originate from one sample sequenced in a study of T cell responses to AZD1222 COVID-19 vaccine. Produced via immunoSEQ multiplex PCR; TCRdb's table is partial and in-frame only. Of 90,000 to 150,000 clones in the sample, 65% to 90% were seen once. The sequences come from peripheral blood, collected on day 0 of AZD1222 vaccination. These receptors were obtained from an adult in good health.

The chain uses TRBV7-2 and TRBJ2-5, with D perhaps matching TRBD2 (6 bases). Trimming cost V 5 bases and J 2 bases, with 12 bases left between them. The CDR3 covers 14 residues. CDR1 is SGHTA and CDR2 is FQGNSA in the germline V gene. This CDR3 reads CASSPRGTQETQYF. The CDR3 nucleotides read TGTGCCAGCAGCCCGCGGGGCACTCAAGAGACCCAGTACTTC.

The V call is TRBV5-8, the J call TRBJ1-5; 7 positions agree with TRBD1. Unmatched junction bases numbered 13, after V lost 2 bases and J lost 2 bases. Germline loops: CDR1 SGHTS, CDR2 YDEGEE. This CDR3 comprises 18 residues. In DNA form, the CDR3 reads TGTGCCAGCAGCTTTATAGGGACAGTTTCATCGGGCAATCAGCCCCAGCATTTT. It specifies CASSFIGTVSSGNQPQHF.

V gene TRBV27 combines with J gene TRBJ2-1, with TRBD2 matching over 14 bases. This CDR3 spans 18 amino acids. J was trimmed by 3 bases and V by 2 bases; bases with no gene match: 6. Germline CDR1 MNHEY, CDR2 SMNVEV (reference sequence). The CDR3 DNA sequence: TGTGCCAGCAGTTTAAGACTAGCGGGAGGGGGGATCTACAATGAGCAGTTCTTC. It yields the protein CASSLRLAGGGIYNEQFF.

This sequence joins TRBV3-1 (or the pseudogene TRBV3-2) and TRBJ2-1, with a tentative D call TRBD1 (5 bases). Between the trimmed V and J ends, which lost 0 bases and 8 bases, there was a span of 11 bases. CDR1 and CDR2 from the germline V gene are LGHDT and YNNKEL (reference sequence). CDR3 length: 14 amino acids. The CDR3 DNA is TGTGCCAGCAGCCAAGATCACCAGGGTTATGAGCAGTTCTTC. It specifies CASSQDHQGYEQFF.